This T cell receptor beta chain came from a study of control samples from healthy donors and cancer patients. Assay: immunoSEQ multiplex PCR; the TCRdb copy retains only in-frame clones and omits some. The table lists some 200,000 clones, approximately 92% of them singletons. Looked up from germline, CDR1 is GTSNPN and CDR2 is SVGIG (reference sequence). The CDR3 spans 15 residues. With 0 bases clipped from V and 4 bases from J, the junction kept 2 bases outside the gene matches. The sequence was obtained from a man aged 18-30 years in good health. The V call is TRBV30, the J call TRBJ2-1; 11 nucleotides line up with TRBD2. The source material was blood. In DNA, the CDR3 is TGTGCCTGGAGTGTACTAGCGGGGGATTACAATGAGCAGTTCTTC. This codes for CAWSVLAGDYNEQFF.